The source of this T cell receptor (beta chain) is a study of PD-1 blockade in classical Hodgkin lymphoma. Regarding time point: cycle 4 day 1 (C4D1), after less than seven weeks of nivolumab. No patient escaped relapse after autologous stem cell transplantation, and brentuximab vedotin exposure varied. In its sample, this clone was seen once. Its antigen remains unidentified. Germline and junction disagree at one end, which may indicate a read error. Findings of the study overall: Newly diagnosed patients were reported to start with lower TCR diversity than healthy donors. CD4+ TCR diversity, unlike CD8+, climbed significantly by C4D1.

Here immunoSEQ multiplex PCR was the method, and the copy in TCRdb shows in-frame clones only, minus some. The table has 43,000 or so clones, around 80% seen once; the top ten hold 37%. The clonotype comes from a human donor with classical Hodgkin lymphoma. The sample in question was peripheral blood mononuclear cells (PBMCs), obtained before the fourth cycle of nivolumab.

CDR3 in DNA: TGTGCCAGCAGTGAACGTGGACAGGGGGAAAAGTTT. Its protein is CASSERGQGEKF. The chain joins TRBV6-1 to TRBJ1-4, with 10 bases matching TRBD1. Germline loops: CDR1 MNHNS, CDR2 SASEGT. The CDR3 is 12 amino acids.